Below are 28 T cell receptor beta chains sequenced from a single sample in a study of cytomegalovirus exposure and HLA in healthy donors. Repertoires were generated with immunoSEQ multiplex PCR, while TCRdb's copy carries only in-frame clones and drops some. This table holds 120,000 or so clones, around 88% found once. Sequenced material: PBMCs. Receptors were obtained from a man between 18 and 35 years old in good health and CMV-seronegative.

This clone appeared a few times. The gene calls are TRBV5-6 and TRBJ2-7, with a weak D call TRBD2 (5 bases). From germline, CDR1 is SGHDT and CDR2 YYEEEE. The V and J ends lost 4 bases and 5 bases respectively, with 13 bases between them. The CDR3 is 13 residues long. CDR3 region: CASSRTGSNEQYF. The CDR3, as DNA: TGTGCCAGCAGCCGTACGGGGAGCAACGAGCAGTACTTC.

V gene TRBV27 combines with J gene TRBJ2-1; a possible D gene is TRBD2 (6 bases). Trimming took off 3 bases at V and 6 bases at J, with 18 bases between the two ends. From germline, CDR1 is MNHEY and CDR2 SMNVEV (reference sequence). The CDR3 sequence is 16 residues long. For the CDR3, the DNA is TGTGCCAGCAGTTTCGGGACTCATGGGCCCAGCAATGAGCAGTTCTTC. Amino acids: CASSFGTHGPSNEQFF.

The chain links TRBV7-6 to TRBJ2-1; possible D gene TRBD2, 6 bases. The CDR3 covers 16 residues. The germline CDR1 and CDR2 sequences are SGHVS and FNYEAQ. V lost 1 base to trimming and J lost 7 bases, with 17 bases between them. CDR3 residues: CASSLVSGGIGNEQFF. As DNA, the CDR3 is TGTGCCAGCAGCTTAGTCAGTGGCGGGATAGGGAATGAGCAGTTCTTC.

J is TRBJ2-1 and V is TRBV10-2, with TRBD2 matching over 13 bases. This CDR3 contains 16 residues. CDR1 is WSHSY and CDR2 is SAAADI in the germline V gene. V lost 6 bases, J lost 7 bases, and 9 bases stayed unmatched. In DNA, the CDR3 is TGCGCCAGCAGATCACTAGCGGGAGGGCCCGGGAATGAGCAGTTCTTC. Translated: CASRSLAGGPGNEQFF.

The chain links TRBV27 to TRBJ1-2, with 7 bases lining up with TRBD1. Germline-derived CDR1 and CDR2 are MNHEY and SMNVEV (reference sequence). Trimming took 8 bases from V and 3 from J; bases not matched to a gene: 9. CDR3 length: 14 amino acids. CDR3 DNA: TGTGCCAGCGGTGTCCGGGACAGCTACTATGGCTACACCTTC. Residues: CASGVRDSYYGYTF.

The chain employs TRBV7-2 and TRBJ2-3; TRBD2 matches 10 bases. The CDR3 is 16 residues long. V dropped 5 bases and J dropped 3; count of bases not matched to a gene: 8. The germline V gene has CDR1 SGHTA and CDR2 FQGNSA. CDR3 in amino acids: CASSAGERGGTDTQYF. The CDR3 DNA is TGTGCCAGCAGCGCCGGGGAGCGGGGGGGGACAGATACGCAGTATTTT.

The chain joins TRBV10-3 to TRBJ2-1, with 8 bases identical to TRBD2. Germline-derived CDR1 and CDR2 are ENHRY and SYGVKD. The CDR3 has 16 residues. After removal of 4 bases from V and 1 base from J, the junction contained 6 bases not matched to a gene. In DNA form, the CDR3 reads TGTGCCATCAGTGCGTCTAGCGGGCGGTCCTACAATGAGCAGTTCTTC. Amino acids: CAISASSGRSYNEQFF.

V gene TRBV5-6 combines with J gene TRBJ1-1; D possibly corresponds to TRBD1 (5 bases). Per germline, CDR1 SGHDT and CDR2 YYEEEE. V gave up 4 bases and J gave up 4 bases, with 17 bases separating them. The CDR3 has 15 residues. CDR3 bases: TGTGCCAGCAGCCCGCTTTGGGGCCACAGCACTGAAGCTTTCTTT. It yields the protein CASSPLWGHSTEAFF.

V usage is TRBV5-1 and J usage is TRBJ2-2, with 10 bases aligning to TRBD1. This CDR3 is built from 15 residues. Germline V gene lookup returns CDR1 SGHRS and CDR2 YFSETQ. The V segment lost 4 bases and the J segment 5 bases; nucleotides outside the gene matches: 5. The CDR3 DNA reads TGCGCCAGCAGCAAACCGGGACAGGGGACCGGGGAGCTGTTTTTT. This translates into CASSKPGQGTGELFF.

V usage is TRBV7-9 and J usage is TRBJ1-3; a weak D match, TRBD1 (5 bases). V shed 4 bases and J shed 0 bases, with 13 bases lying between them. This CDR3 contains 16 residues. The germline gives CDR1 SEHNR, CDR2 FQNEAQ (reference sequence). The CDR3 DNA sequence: TGTGCCAGCAGCTCGACTGGGGCGAGCTCTGGAAACACCATATATTTT. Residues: CASSSTGASSGNTIYF.

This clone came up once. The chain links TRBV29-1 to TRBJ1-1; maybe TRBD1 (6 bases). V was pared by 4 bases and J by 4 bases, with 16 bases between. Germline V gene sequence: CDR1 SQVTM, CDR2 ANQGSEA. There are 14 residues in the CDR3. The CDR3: CSVAGDTGPTEAFF. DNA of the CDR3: TGCAGCGTTGCCGGAGACACAGGGCCCACTGAAGCTTTCTTT.

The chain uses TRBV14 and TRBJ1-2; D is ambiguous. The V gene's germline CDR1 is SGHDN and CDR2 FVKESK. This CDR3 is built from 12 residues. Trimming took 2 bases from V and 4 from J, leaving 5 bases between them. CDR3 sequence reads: CASSQSGYGYTF. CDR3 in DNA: TGTGCCAGCAGCCAATCGGGCTATGGCTACACCTTC.

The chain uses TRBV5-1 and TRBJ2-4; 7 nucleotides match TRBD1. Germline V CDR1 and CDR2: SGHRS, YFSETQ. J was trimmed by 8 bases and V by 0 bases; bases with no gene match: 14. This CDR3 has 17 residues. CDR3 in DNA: TGCGCCAGCAGCTTGGCCGGGACAGCAACGAAAGGGGACATTCAGTACTTC. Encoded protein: CASSLAGTATKGDIQYF. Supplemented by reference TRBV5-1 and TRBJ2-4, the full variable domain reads KAGVTQTPRYLIKTRGQQVTLSCSPISGHRSVSWYQQTPGQGLQFLFEYFSETQRNKGNFPGRFSGRQFSNSRSEMNVSTLELGDSALYLCASSLAGTATKGDIQYFGAGTRLSVL.

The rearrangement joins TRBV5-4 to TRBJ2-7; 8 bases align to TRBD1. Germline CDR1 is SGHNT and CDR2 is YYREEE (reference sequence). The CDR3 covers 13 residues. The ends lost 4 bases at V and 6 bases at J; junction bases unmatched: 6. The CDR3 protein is CASSQIGQGEQYF. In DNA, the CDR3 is TGTGCCAGCAGCCAGATCGGACAGGGCGAGCAGTACTTC.

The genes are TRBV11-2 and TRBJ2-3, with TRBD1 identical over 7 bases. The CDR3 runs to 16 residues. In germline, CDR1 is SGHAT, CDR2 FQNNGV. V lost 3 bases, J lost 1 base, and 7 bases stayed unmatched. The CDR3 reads CASSLFGDSRTDTQYF. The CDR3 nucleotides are TGTGCCAGCAGCTTGTTTGGGGACAGCCGCACAGATACGCAGTATTTT.

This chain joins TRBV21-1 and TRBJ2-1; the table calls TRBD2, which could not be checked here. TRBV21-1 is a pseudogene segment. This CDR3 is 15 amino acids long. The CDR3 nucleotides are TGTGCCAGCAGCCCCTCCCGGAACCCGGGGGATGAGCAGTTCTTC. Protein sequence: CASSPSRNPGDEQFF.

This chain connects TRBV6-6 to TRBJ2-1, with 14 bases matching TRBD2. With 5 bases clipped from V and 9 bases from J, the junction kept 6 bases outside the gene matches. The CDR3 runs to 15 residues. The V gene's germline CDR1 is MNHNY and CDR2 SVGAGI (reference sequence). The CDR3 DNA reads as TGTGCCAGCAGTCTTTCCGGGACTAGCGGGAGTGAGCAGTTCTTC. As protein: CASSLSGTSGSEQFF.

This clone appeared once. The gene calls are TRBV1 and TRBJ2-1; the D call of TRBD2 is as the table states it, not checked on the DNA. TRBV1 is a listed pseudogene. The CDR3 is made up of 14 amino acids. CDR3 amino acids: CTSSPPGLANEQFF. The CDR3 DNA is TGCACCAGCAGCCCCCCCGGGTTAGCCAATGAGCAGTTCTTC.

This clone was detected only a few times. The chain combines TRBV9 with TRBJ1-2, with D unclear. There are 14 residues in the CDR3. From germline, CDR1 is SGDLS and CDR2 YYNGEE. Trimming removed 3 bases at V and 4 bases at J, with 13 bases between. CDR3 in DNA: TGTGCCAGCAGCGCTTCAACAGAGTTCTATGGCTACACCTTC. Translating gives CASSASTEFYGYTF.

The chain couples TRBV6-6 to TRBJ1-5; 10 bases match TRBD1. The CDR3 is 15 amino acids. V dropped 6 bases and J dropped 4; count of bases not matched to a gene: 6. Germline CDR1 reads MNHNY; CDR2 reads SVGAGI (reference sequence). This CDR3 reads CASSRRQGANQPQHF. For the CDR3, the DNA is TGTGCCAGCAGCCGTCGACAGGGGGCTAATCAGCCCCAGCATTTT.

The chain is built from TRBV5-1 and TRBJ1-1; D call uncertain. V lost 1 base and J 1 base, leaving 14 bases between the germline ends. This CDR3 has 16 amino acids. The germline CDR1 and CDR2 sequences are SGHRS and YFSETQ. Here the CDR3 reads CASSLRAGRPNTEAFF. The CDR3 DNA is TGCGCCAGCAGCTTGAGGGCCGGGAGACCGAACACTGAAGCTTTCTTT.

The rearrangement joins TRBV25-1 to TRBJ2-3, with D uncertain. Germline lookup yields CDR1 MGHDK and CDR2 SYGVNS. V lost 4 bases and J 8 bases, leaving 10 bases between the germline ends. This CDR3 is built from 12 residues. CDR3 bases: TGTGCCAGCAGTGGATTACCCGGTACGCAGTATTTT. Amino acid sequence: CASSGLPGTQYF.

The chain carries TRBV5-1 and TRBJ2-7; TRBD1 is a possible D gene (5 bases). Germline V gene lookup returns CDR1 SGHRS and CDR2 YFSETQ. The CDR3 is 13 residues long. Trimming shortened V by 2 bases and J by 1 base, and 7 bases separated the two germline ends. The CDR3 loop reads CASSLGVSYEQYF. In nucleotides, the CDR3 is TGCGCCAGCAGCTTAGGGGTTTCCTACGAGCAGTACTTC.

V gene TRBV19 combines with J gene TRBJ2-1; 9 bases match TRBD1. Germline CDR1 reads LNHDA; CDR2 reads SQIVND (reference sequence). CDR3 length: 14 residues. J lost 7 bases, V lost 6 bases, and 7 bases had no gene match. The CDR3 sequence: CASSGGQGRNEQFF. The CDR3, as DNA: TGTGCCAGTAGCGGGGGACAGGGAAGGAATGAGCAGTTCTTC.

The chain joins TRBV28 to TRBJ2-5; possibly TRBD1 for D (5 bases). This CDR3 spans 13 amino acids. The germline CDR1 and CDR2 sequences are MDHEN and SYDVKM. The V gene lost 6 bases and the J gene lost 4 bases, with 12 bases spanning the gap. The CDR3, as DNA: TGTGCCAGCAGCACAGGCGAGCGAGAGACCCAGTACTTC. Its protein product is CASSTGERETQYF. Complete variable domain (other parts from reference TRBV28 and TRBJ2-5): DVKVTQSSRYLVKRTGEKVFLECVQDMDHENMFWYRQDPGLGLRLIYFSYDVKMKEKGDIPEGYSVSREKKERFSLILESASTNQTSMYLCASSTGERETQYFGPGTRLLVL.

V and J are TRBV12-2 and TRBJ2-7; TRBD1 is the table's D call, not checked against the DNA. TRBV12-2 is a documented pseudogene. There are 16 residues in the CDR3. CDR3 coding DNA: TGTGCAAGTCGCTTAGTAACGGGGACATCGGGCTACGAGCAGTACTTC. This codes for CASRLVTGTSGYEQYF.

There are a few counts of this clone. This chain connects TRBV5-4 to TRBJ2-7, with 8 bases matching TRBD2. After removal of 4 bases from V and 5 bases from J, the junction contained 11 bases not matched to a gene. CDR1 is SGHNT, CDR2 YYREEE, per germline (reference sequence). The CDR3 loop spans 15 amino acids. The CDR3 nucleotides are TGTGCCAGCAGCCCCGGCGGTAGCGGGAAGAACGAGCAGTACTTC. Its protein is CASSPGGSGKNEQYF.

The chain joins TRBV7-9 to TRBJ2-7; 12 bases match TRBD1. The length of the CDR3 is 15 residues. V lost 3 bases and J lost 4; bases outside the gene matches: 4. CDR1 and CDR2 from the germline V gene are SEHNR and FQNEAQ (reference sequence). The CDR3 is CASSLGTGGRYEQYF. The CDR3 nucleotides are TGTGCCAGCAGCTTGGGGACAGGGGGCAGGTACGAGCAGTACTTC.